Sequencing of this TCR beta chain was carried out in a study of T-cell memory formation after mild COVID-19. Looking at the study overall: There were largely donor-specific TCR clusters.

Barcoded TCR alpha and TCR beta cDNA libraries with UMIs came from 5'RACE using constant-segment primers. From the 5' RACE reads, TCRdb called clonotypes with MiXCR, one entry per CDR3 protein. The sample has around 310,000 distinct CDR3 sequences, roughly an eighth seen once. CDR3 size: 16 residues. The germline V gene encodes CDR1 LGHNA and CDR2 YSLEER. Losses at the gene ends were 1 base for V and 8 bases for J; bases not matched to a gene: 8. As to this clonotype: Its antigen remains unidentified.

Study-wide results and limits: Later expanders leaned CD4+, whereas clones that contracted between day 15 and 85 were balanced CD4/CD8. Contracting CD4+ clones sat mainly in CM and EM; CD8+ in EMRA.

Sequencing was performed on PBMCs or a T cell subset sorted from them (not recorded which). This chain uses TRBV4-3 with TRBJ1-4; 9 nucleotides agree with TRBD1. This receptor was identified in a man aged 18 to 29 who had mild COVID-19 (a few samples of this study predate the infection). Cell type and time point are not known. CDR3 DNA sequence: TGCGCCAGCAGCCAAGGTGTGGGACAGGGAAGCGAAAAACTGTTTTTT. Protein product: CASSQGVGQGSEKLFF.